The subject of this entry is one TCR beta chain. With no exception, relapse followed autologous stem cell transplantation in all patients, and brentuximab vedotin exposure varied. Produced via immunoSEQ multiplex PCR; TCRdb's table is partial and in-frame only. The sample lists about 10,000 clones; over 70% were seen once. This record belongs to a study of PD-1 blockade in classical Hodgkin lymphoma. Germline assignment: CDR1 SGHTA and CDR2 FQGNSA. CDR3 length: 17 residues. With 1 base removed from V and 7 bases from J, the gap between germline ends came to 19 bases. Here the sequenced sample was peripheral blood mononuclear cells (PBMCs), taken at baseline. The sequence was collected from a human donor with classical Hodgkin lymphoma. V gene TRBV7-2 combines with J gene TRBJ2-2; D perhaps matches TRBD1 (7 bases). The CDR3 loop is CASSLVGTAGSYGELFF. The DNA for the CDR3 is TGTGCCAGCAGCTTAGTAGGGACAGCGGGTAGTTACGGGGAGCTGTTTTTT.